The rows below give T cell receptor beta chains drawn from one sample of a study of cytomegalovirus exposure and HLA in healthy donors. TCRdb's copy holds only in-frame clones and misses some; the assay was immunoSEQ multiplex PCR. The sample lists around 150,000 clones; about 79% were seen once. Sequencing was done on a sample of PBMCs. The receptors here all came from a woman aged 30 to 39 in good health and CMV-seronegative. Both conserved end residues are part of each CDR3. D genes are given only for firm matches. The size entry is marked missing in some rows and otherwise reads once, few, many or a size class.

v_gene	abundance	j_gene	d_gene	CDR3aa	CDR3nt
TRBV5-4	-	TRBJ2-1	-	CASSLSSDEQFF	TGTGCCAGCAGCTTGAGTAGCGATGAGCAGTTCTTC
TRBV7-3	once	TRBJ2-7	TRBD1	CASSLSGTGAYEQYF	TGTGCCAGCAGCTTAAGTGGGACAGGGGCCTACGAGCAGTACTTC
TRBV5-4	few	TRBJ2-6	TRBD1	CASSLVGQGAGANVLTF	TGTGCCAGCAGCTTAGTGGGACAGGGGGCTGGGGCCAACGTCCTGACTTTC
TRBV6-5	-	TRBJ2-5	TRBD2	CASRRGGGETQYF	TGTGCCAGCAGGCGGGGGGGCGGAGAGACCCAGTACTTC
TRBV7-2	few	TRBJ2-1	-	CASSLELDSYNEQFF	TGTGCCAGCAGCTTAGAACTAGACTCCTACAATGAGCAGTTCTTC
TRBV5-6	once	TRBJ2-7	-	CASSLGRRLDYEQYF	TGTGCCAGCAGCTTGGGGCGGAGGCTCGACTACGAGCAGTACTTC
TRBV30	-	TRBJ1-2	-	CAWSVKGFYGYTF	TGTGCCTGGAGTGTGAAGGGGTTCTATGGCTACACCTTC
TRBV6-5	-	TRBJ1-5	-	CASSPAGDQPQHF	TGTGCCAGCAGCCCCGCGGGAGATCAGCCCCAGCATTTT
TRBV6-1	-	TRBJ2-2	-	CASSDRGGNTGELFF	TGTGCCAGCAGTGACAGGGGTGGGAACACCGGGGAGCTGTTTTTT
TRBV4-3	-	TRBJ1-2	-	CAGSQESRGGYGYTF	TGCGCCGGCAGCCAAGAGTCCCGAGGGGGTTATGGCTACACCTTC
TRBV10-3	-	TRBJ2-7	-	CAISESGTNYEQYF	TGTGCCATCAGTGAGTCGGGCACGAACTACGAGCAGTACTTC
TRBV6-6	-	TRBJ2-3	-	CASSYSDTSTDTQYF	TGTGCCAGCAGTTACTCGGACACCAGCACAGATACGCAGTATTTT
TRBV19	-	TRBJ1-4	TRBD1	CASSITSGQVNEKLFF	TGTGCCAGTAGTATCACGTCGGGACAGGTTAATGAAAAACTGTTTTTT
TRBV19	once	TRBJ1-2	TRBD1	CASSIGGGVANYGYTF	TGTGCCAGTAGTATTGGAGGGGGCGTAGCTAACTATGGCTACACCTTC
TRBV5-6	-	TRBJ2-7	TRBD1	CASSFGTGFHEQYF	TGTGCCAGCAGCTTCGGGACAGGGTTTCACGAGCAGTACTTC
TRBV9	once	TRBJ2-6	-	CASGGRDLGTGANVLTF	TGTGCCAGCGGAGGGCGGGACTTAGGAACTGGGGCCAACGTCCTGACTTTC
TRBV6-5	few	TRBJ1-1	-	CASSLVGGGTEAFF	TGTGCCAGCAGTTTAGTCGGGGGTGGTACTGAAGCTTTCTTT
TRBV6-5	-	TRBJ1-3	-	CASSPTDSGNTIYF	TGTGCCAGCAGTCCGACAGACTCTGGAAACACCATATATTTT